This TCR beta chain was identified in a study of regulatory T cells in long-lasting Graves disease. Whole-study findings and limits: Persistent disease samples used TRBV28, TRBJ1-2 and TRBJ2-5 preferentially. TCR diversity was lower in persistent than newly diagnosed Graves' disease.

Trimming at V came to 4 bases and at J to 6 bases, leaving 10 bases not matched to a gene. This CDR3 comprises 16 residues. The V gene's germline CDR1 is SEHNR and CDR2 FQNEAQ (reference sequence). Time point indicated: persistent/refractory GD, antithyroid drugs over 5 years with positive TRAb. The TCR library was prepared using RNA isolated from PBMCs. The patient group derived from an endocrinology department in Xi'an, China. For this clonotype: What it binds is unknown.

Assembly of TCR beta libraries relied on iRepertoire HTBI primers together with Arm-PCR of CDR3 regions. TCRdb ran MiXCR on the multiplex PCR reads and lists one entry per CDR3 protein. The table lists some 420,000 distinct CDR3 sequences, 20% to 25% of them singletons. The chain is built from TRBV7-9 and TRBJ2-1; 9 nucleotides match TRBD2. This sample comprised peripheral blood mononuclear cells (PBMCs), obtained when the disease was refractory, from a patient treated with antithyroid drugs. This sequence originates from a female donor with Graves disease. In DNA, the CDR3 is TGTGCCAGCAGCTACACCGGGAAAGCGGGAGGCAATGAGCAGTTCTTC. This gives the protein CASSYTGKAGGNEQFF.